The 14 T cell receptor beta chains below come from one sample, sequenced in a study of blood T cell repertoires in COVID-19. TCRdb keeps only in-frame clones here, not all; method: immunoSEQ multiplex PCR. The sample has 60,000 to 95,000 clones; about 88% are singletons. The sequenced material came from peripheral blood. The receptors stem from an elderly woman with active or convalescent COVID-19.

The gene calls are TRBV27 and TRBJ2-5; 10 bases line up with TRBD1. Trimming cost V 6 bases and J 4 bases; bases outside gene matches: 8. Germline CDR1 is MNHEY and CDR2 is SMNVEV (reference sequence). The CDR3 sequence is 15 residues long. DNA for the CDR3: TGTGCCAGCAGCTTCCGGGACAGGGGCGGAGAGACCCAGTACTTC. Translation gives CASSFRDRGGETQYF.

This chain joins TRBV5-1 and TRBJ1-1, with 11 positions matching TRBD1. This CDR3 is built from 16 residues. Germline CDR1 is SGHRS and CDR2 is YFSETQ. The trim removed 4 bases at V and 4 bases at J, leaving 9 bases unmatched. For the CDR3, the DNA is TGCGCCAGCAGCGGAGGACAGGGGGCACGTGGCACTGAAGCTTTCTTT. Encoded protein: CASSGGQGARGTEAFF.

The chain has TRBV11-1 and TRBJ2-5; D gene uncertain. Between the trimmed V and J ends, which lost 4 bases and 2 bases, there was a span of 8 bases. This CDR3 has 13 amino acids. Looked up from germline, CDR1 is SGHAT and CDR2 is FQDESV (reference sequence). CDR3 sequence reads: CASSSRFQETQYF. As DNA, the CDR3 is TGTGCCAGCAGCTCCCGGTTTCAAGAGACCCAGTACTTC.

This sequence joins TRBV27 and TRBJ2-2, with D possibly TRBD1 on 6 matching bases. The germline V gene encodes CDR1 MNHEY and CDR2 SMNVEV (reference sequence). Between the trimmed V and J ends, which lost 10 bases and 0 bases, there was a span of 15 bases. The CDR3 contains 15 residues. CDR3 region: CATSLGASNTGELFF. The CDR3 DNA is TGTGCCACGTCGTTGGGGGCGTCGAACACCGGGGAGCTGTTTTTT.

J is TRBJ2-3 and V is TRBV5-1, with 10 bases fitting TRBD2. CDR1 is SGHRS, CDR2 YFSETQ, per germline. The V gene end was trimmed by 4 bases and the J gene end by 6 bases; junction bases not matched to a gene: 8. The CDR3 runs 15 residues. The CDR3 bases are TGCGCCAGCAGCCTGAAGCGGGGGGGCCACGATACGCAGTATTTT. Protein sequence: CASSLKRGGHDTQYF.

This CDR3 reads CASSPTGALWDGYTF. In DNA, the CDR3 is TGTGCCAGTAGTCCTACAGGCGCCCTTTGGGATGGCTACACCTTC. The chain carries TRBV19 and TRBJ1-2; perhaps TRBD1 as D (5 bases). V lost 5 bases and J lost 6, with 19 bases in between. Germline values: CDR1 LNHDA, CDR2 SQIVND (reference sequence). This CDR3 is 15 amino acids long.

The chain recombines TRBV28 with TRBJ2-2; no definite D call. Germline CDR1 reads MDHEN; CDR2 reads SYDVKM. The CDR3 sequence is 13 residues long. Trimming removed 4 bases from V and 1 base from J, with 4 bases in between. In DNA form, the CDR3 reads TGTGCCAGCAGTTCCGGGAACACCGGGGAGCTGTTTTTT. It yields the protein CASSSGNTGELFF. Full variable domain (remainder filled in from reference TRBV28 and TRBJ2-2): DVKVTQSSRYLVKRTGEKVFLECVQDMDHENMFWYRQDPGLGLRLIYFSYDVKMKEKGDIPEGYSVSREKKERFSLILESASTNQTSMYLCASSSGNTGELFFGEGSRLTVL.

The chain is built from TRBV29-1 and TRBJ1-1; a possible D gene is TRBD1 (6 bases). V lost 0 bases and J lost 3, with 14 bases in between. CDR3 size: 15 residues. Germline V gives CDR1 SQVTM, CDR2 ANQGSEA. The CDR3 protein is CSVEEAYRVDTEAFF. As DNA, the CDR3 is TGCAGCGTTGAAGAAGCGTACAGGGTCGACACTGAAGCTTTCTTT.

V and J are TRBV4-3 and TRBJ2-5; the match to TRBD1 covers 11 bases. J lost 4 bases, V lost 4 bases, and 11 bases had no gene match. CDR1 is LGHNA and CDR2 is YSLEER in the germline V gene. The CDR3 totals 17 residues. The CDR3 nucleotides read TGCGCCAGCAGCCCAGGCTTACCCGGGACAGGGGGAGAGACCCAGTACTTC. As protein: CASSPGLPGTGGETQYF.

This clone is a singleton in its sample. The V call is TRBV28, the J call TRBJ1-1, with D hard to call. The CDR3 runs to 16 residues. Trimming stripped 1 base from V and 4 bases from J, with 16 bases between. Germline values: CDR1 MDHEN, CDR2 SYDVKM. CDR3 DNA sequence: TGTGCCAGCAGTTTATACCCGCGGGGTAGGAGCACTGAAGCTTTCTTT. It yields the protein CASSLYPRGRSTEAFF.

This chain joins TRBV7-2 and TRBJ1-4, with D unclear. CDR1 is SGHTA, CDR2 FQGNSA, per germline. V was trimmed by 1 base and J by 7 bases, leaving 10 bases between them. This CDR3 comprises 14 residues. The CDR3 DNA reads TGTGCCAGCAGCTTAGTCCCTTCCCCTGAAAAACTGTTTTTT. The encoded protein is CASSLVPSPEKLFF.

This sequence joins TRBV7-3 and TRBJ2-7; possibly TRBD1 for D (5 bases). The V end lost 5 bases, the J end lost 3 bases, and 14 bases lay between the germline ends. Germline CDR1 reads SGHTA; CDR2 reads FQGTGA. CDR3 size: 14 residues. The CDR3 DNA reads TGTGCCAGCAGCACCCTGGGGCAGGGCTACGAGCAGTACTTC. Translating gives CASSTLGQGYEQYF.

The J gene is TRBJ1-5, the V gene TRBV10-2; 8 bases agree with TRBD1. The CDR3 loop spans 16 amino acids. Trimming removed 6 bases from V and 4 bases from J; junction bases left unmatched: 11. CDR1 WSHSY and CDR2 SAAADI come from the germline V gene. The CDR3: CASSHGTGGGNQPQHF. In nucleotides, the CDR3 is TGCGCCAGCAGCCACGGGACAGGAGGGGGAAATCAGCCCCAGCATTTT.

The rearrangement links TRBV5-1 to TRBJ1-5; no firm D call. The V gene lost 7 bases and the J gene lost 0 bases, with 20 bases spanning the gap. In germline, CDR1 is SGHRS, CDR2 YFSETQ. The CDR3 contains 17 residues. The CDR3 coding sequence is TGCGCCAGCCTTTCGACGGAGAAGGTTTATAGCAATCAGCCCCAGCATTTT. Translated: CASLSTEKVYSNQPQHF.